Listed below are T cell receptor beta chains from one sample, sequenced in a study of shared clonotypes between healthy human individuals. Profiled with immunoSEQ multiplex PCR; TCRdb holds only in-frame clones, not every one. The data contain about 2.3 million clones, approximately 93% of them singletons. The sample taken for sequencing was naive CD4+ T cells from PBMCs. The receptors shown here come from a young man in good health. Some clones in this sample may be carry-over from other donors' samples. CDR3s include the opening cysteine and the closing phenylalanine or tryptophan. D genes are given only for firm matches. Rows give clone size only sometimes, using once, few, many, or a class for an expanded clone.

TRBJ1-2	TRBD1	.	TRBV19	CASSIETGQGWSYGYTF	TGTGCCAGTAGTATAGAAACAGGACAGGGCTGGAGCTATGGCTACACCTTC
TRBJ2-3	TRBD2	.	TRBV5-4	CASSLRLAGSTDTQYF	TGTGCCAGCAGCTTACGACTAGCGGGAAGCACAGATACGCAGTATTTT
TRBJ2-7	.	.	TRBV18	CASSPRQNEQYF	TGTGCCAGCTCACCGAGACAGAACGAGCAGTACTTC
TRBJ2-6	TRBD1	.	TRBV4-2	CASSPQGTGRAGANVLTF	TGTGCCAGCAGCCCCCAGGGGACAGGGAGGGCTGGGGCCAACGTCCTGACTTTC
TRBJ2-1	TRBD1	once	TRBV9	CASSAGTGGLREQFF	TGTGCCAGCAGCGCCGGGACAGGGGGCCTTCGGGAGCAGTTCTTC
TRBJ1-1	.	.	TRBV7-9	CASSFDPNTEAFF	TGTGCCAGCAGCTTCGACCCGAACACTGAAGCTTTCTTT
TRBJ2-7	.	.	TRBV2	CASSEQWGTPPYEQYF	TGTGCCAGCAGTGAACAGTGGGGGACCCCCCCCTACGAGCAGTACTTC
TRBJ2-7	TRBD2	.	TRBV6-1	CASSEGLAGAYEQYF	TGTGCCAGCAGTGAAGGACTAGCGGGGGCCTACGAGCAGTACTTC
TRBJ1-4	.	.	TRBV5-1	CASSLGTNSEKLFF	TGCGCCAGCAGCTTGGGGACGAATTCTGAAAAACTGTTTTTT
TRBJ2-3	.	.	TRBV5-1	CASRSRLGTDTQYF	TGCGCCAGCAGGTCCCGTTTGGGCACAGATACGCAGTATTTT
TRBJ1-4	.	.	TRBV9	CASSAQGTNEKLFF	TGTGCCAGCAGCGCCCAGGGTACTAATGAAAAACTGTTTTTT
TRBJ1-2	.	.	TRBV28	CASSGVGGYTF	TGTGCCAGCTCAGGGGTGGGAGGCTACACCTTC
TRBJ2-5	TRBD1	.	TRBV5-4	CASNPGQGVETQYF	TGTGCCAGTAATCCGGGGCAGGGGGTAGAGACCCAGTACTTC